This TCR beta chain was retrieved from a study of blood T cell repertoires in COVID-19. Study-wide context: Specimens from acute and convalescent COVID-19 originated in the United States, Italy and Spain. T cells, B-cell-depleted T cells, or PBMCs provided the cDNA or gDNA that served as material.

Assay: immunoSEQ multiplex PCR; the TCRdb copy retains only in-frame clones and omits some. The table shows tens of thousands of clones, with 91% occurring only once. The sample comprised peripheral blood. The clonotype was recovered from a human donor with active COVID-19. The donor label of this sample is uncertain.

The CDR3, as DNA: TGCGCCAGCAGCAGCGGGGGAATGAACACCGGGGAGCTGTTTTTT. It yields the protein CASSSGGMNTGELFF. The chain has TRBV5-1 and TRBJ2-2; 8 positions match TRBD2. This CDR3 contains 15 residues. Trimming took 4 bases from V and 1 from J; bases not matched to a gene: 3. The germline gives CDR1 SGHRS, CDR2 YFSETQ.